The 3 T cell receptor beta chains below come from one sample, sequenced in a study of blood T cell repertoires in COVID-19. This table comes from immunoSEQ multiplex PCR, and its TCRdb copy is limited to in-frame clones, with some not included. Of about 300,000 clones in the sample, over 70% are singletons; the top ten hold about 1.2%. Material for sequencing was peripheral blood. The source is a woman in her forties or fifties with acute or convalescent COVID-19.

V and J are TRBV18 and TRBJ1-2, with 8 bases fitting TRBD1. CDR3 length equals 15 residues. Trimming removed 3 bases from V and 0 bases from J; junction bases left unmatched: 3. Looked up from germline, CDR1 is KGHSH and CDR2 is LQKENI. The CDR3: CASSPMTGANYGYTF. CDR3 DNA: TGTGCCAGCTCACCCATGACAGGGGCTAACTATGGCTACACCTTC.

The chain combines TRBV27 with TRBJ1-2; D perhaps matches TRBD1 (5 bases). V was cut by 6 bases and J by 8 bases, with 16 bases left in between. In germline, CDR1 is MNHEY, CDR2 SMNVEV (reference sequence). The length of the CDR3 is 13 residues. In DNA form, the CDR3 reads TGTGCCAGCAGCTCCTCCGGGACTCCGGGCTACACCTTC. It translates to CASSSSGTPGYTF.

This chain links TRBV5-4 with TRBJ2-7; TRBD2 aligns across 14 bases. The germline V gene has CDR1 SGHNT and CDR2 YYREEE (reference sequence). J lost 2 bases, V lost 3 bases, and 7 bases had no gene match. This CDR3 has 17 amino acids. CDR3 amino acids: CASSSRTSGGFTYEQYV. DNA for the CDR3: TGTGCCAGCAGCTCCCGGACTAGCGGGGGGTTTACCTACGAGCAGTACGTC.